The subject of this entry is one T cell receptor beta chain. These data come from a study of shared clonotypes between healthy human individuals. The protocol was immunoSEQ multiplex PCR, while the TCRdb copy is restricted to in-frame clones and leaves out a portion. The sample shows about 1.5 million clones, around 98% of them seen only once. The germline V gene encodes CDR1 SGHTA and CDR2 FQGNSA. Trimming cost V 1 base and J 0 bases, with 16 bases left between them. The CDR3 length is 19 residues. The chain employs TRBV7-2 and TRBJ2-6; D may match TRBD1 or TRBD2 (6 bases each). The clonotype was recovered from a man in his thirties or forties in good health. The source material was naive CD4+ T cells sorted from blood. Specified subset: CD45RA+ positively selected. The CDR3 reads CASSLVFRGLSSGANVLTF. The CDR3 DNA reads TGTGCCAGCAGCTTAGTTTTTCGGGGGCTGAGCTCTGGGGCCAACGTCCTGACTTTC.